A selection of T cell receptor beta chains follows, all from one sample in a study of T-cell reconstitution after alpha-beta-depleted transplantation in children. TCRdb analysed the PCR reads with MiXCR anew, one entry per CDR3 protein. The repertoire holds 420,000 or so distinct CDR3 sequences, with 11% as singletons. The sample consisted of PBMCs from the stem cell graft donor, taken from the stem cell graft. The source is a human donor who donated a stem cell graft to a child with acute myeloid leukemia. Each CDR3 is given with its conserved first and last residue. The D gene is left open where the match is weak. The size entry is marked missing in some rows and otherwise reads once, few, many or a size class.

>TRBJ2-5|NA|NA|TRBV20-1
TGCAGTGCTAGAGATCTAGGCGTACTAGAGACCCAGTACTTC
CSARDLGVLETQYF
>TRBJ2-1|NA|NA|TRBV5-1
TGCGCCAGCAGCTTGGCTCCGGCGACAGAGTACAATGAGCAGTTCTTC
CASSLAPATEYNEQFF
>TRBJ1-6|NA|NA|TRBV3-1
TGTGCCAGCAGACCAGGGCTGAATTCACCCCTCCACTTT
CASRPGLNSPLHF
>TRBJ1-2|NA|NA|TRBV6-2/TRBV6-3
TGTGCCAGCAGTTACTCGGGGGGCGCGCGAGTAGGCGGCTACACCTTC
CASSYSGGARVGGYTF
>TRBJ1-4|few|NA|TRBV7-2
TGTGCCAGCAGCTCCCAGACTGGAATGAATAATGAAAAACTGTTTTTT
CASSSQTGMNNEKLFF
>TRBJ2-4|few|NA|TRBV5-1
TGCGCCAGCAGCTTGGATCCCGGCTCCAAAAACATTCAGTACTTC
CASSLDPGSKNIQYF
>TRBJ2-1|NA|TRBD1|TRBV5-1
TGCGCCAGCAGGTCGACAGGGTTCTCCTACAATGAGCAGTTCTTC
CASRSTGFSYNEQFF
>TRBJ2-2|many|NA|TRBV20-1
TGCAGTGCTAGAGATGTAAGGAAGTCCGGGGAGCTGTTTTTT
CSARDVRKSGELFF
>TRBJ2-5|medium-sized|TRBD1|TRBV29-1
TGCAGCGTTGAAGAAGACAGGGGGCGTTCTGAGACCCAGTACTTC
CSVEEDRGRSETQYF
>TRBJ2-5|many|NA|TRBV13
TGTGCCAGCAGCCCCTCGCTCCAAGAGACCCAGTACTTC
CASSPSLQETQYF
>TRBJ2-7|NA|NA|TRBV4-2
TGTGCCAGCAGCCCCGGGGCACAGGAGGACTACGAGCAGTACTTC
CASSPGAQEDYEQYF
>TRBJ1-6|NA|NA|TRBV15
TGTGCCACCAGCAGAGATACCAAAAATTCACCCCTCCACTTT
CATSRDTKNSPLHF
>TRBJ2-7|NA|TRBD1|TRBV5-5
TGTGCCAGCAGCTTGCGGACAGGAGGAGGCTCCTACGAGCAGTACTTC
CASSLRTGGGSYEQYF
>TRBJ2-1|many|NA|TRBV4-3
TGCGCCAGCAGCCCCCCCGCTAGCCCCCTTGAGCAGTTCTTC
CASSPPASPLEQFF
>TRBJ2-4|NA|TRBD1|TRBV12-3/TRBV12-4
TGTGCCAGCAGTTGGACAGGGATCGCCAAAAACATTCAGTACTTC
CASSWTGIAKNIQYF
>TRBJ2-7|many|NA|TRBV20-1
TGCAGTGCCCCACGACCAGGACAGACCTACGAGCAGTACTTC
CSAPRPGQTYEQYF
>TRBJ1-2|NA|TRBD1|TRBV6-1
TGTGCCAGCAGTGAAGCACTGGACAGGATCTACGGCTACACCTTC
CASSEALDRIYGYTF
>TRBJ2-5|many|NA|TRBV4-2
TGTGCCAGCAGCCCAAGGGGGAACAGTGGCATTGGGGAGACCCAGTACTTC
CASSPRGNSGIGETQYF
>TRBJ1-5|few|NA|TRBV6-6
TGTGCCAGCAGTTTCTTTTTTGGCAGGTCCGATCAGCCCCAGCATTTT
CASSFFFGRSDQPQHF
>TRBJ2-3|NA|TRBD1|TRBV10-3
TGTGCCATCAGTGCGGGGGACAGGGGCACAGATACGCAGTATTTT
CAISAGDRGTDTQYF
>TRBJ2-1|NA|TRBD2|TRBV6-5
TGTGCCAGCAGTTACGGACTAGCGGGAGTTCGTTCCTACAATGAGCAGTTCTTC
CASSYGLAGVRSYNEQFF
>TRBJ1-3|many|NA|TRBV6-5
TGTGCCAGCAGCTCCACAGGATCCTCTGGAAACACCATATATTTT
CASSSTGSSGNTIYF
>TRBJ2-2|few|TRBD1|TRBV7-2
TGTGCCAGCAGCCCGCCGGGACAGCGAAACACCGGGGAGCTGTTTTTT
CASSPPGQRNTGELFF
>TRBJ2-1|NA|TRBD2|TRBV12-3/TRBV12-4
TGTGCCAGCAGTTTAGCTAGCGGGGCCAGCTCCTACAATGAGCAGTTCTTC
CASSLASGASSYNEQFF
>TRBJ1-2|few|NA|TRBV25-1
TGTGCCAGCAGTGAATACTTTATTGGGGGGGCTAACTATGGCTACACCTTC
CASSEYFIGGANYGYTF
>TRBJ2-2|many|NA|TRBV20-1
TGCAGTGCTAGCCAACACACCGGGGAGCTGTTTTTT
CSASQHTGELFF
>TRBJ2-1|many|TRBD2|TRBV4-3
TGCGCCAGCAGCCAAGATCCCCCTAGCGGTCCTTACAATGAGCAGTTCTTC
CASSQDPPSGPYNEQFF
>TRBJ1-1|NA|NA|TRBV9
TGTGCCAGCAGGGCCCTCGACCAGTCGAACACTGAAGCTTTCTTT
CASRALDQSNTEAFF
>TRBJ2-1|few|NA|TRBV6-9
TGTGCCCGCAGGGATGGCGGAGTGGCCAATGAGCAGTTCTTC
CARRDGGVANEQFF
>TRBJ1-5|few|NA|TRBV6-2/TRBV6-3
TGTGCCAGCAGTTCCCGGGGCCCCCAGCATTTT
CASSSRGPQHF
>TRBJ2-5|NA|TRBD2|TRBV6-2/TRBV6-3
TGTGCCAGCAGTTACGAGACGGGAGGCCAAGAGACCCAGTACTTC
CASSYETGGQETQYF
>TRBJ2-3|few|NA|TRBV20-1
TGCAGTGCTAGGGCGCGCACAGATACGCAGTATTTT
CSARARTDTQYF
>TRBJ1-2|NA|TRBD1|TRBV20-1
TGCAGTGCGAAGCCGGGACAGGGGGAGTGGGGTGGCTACACCTTC
CSAKPGQGEWGGYTF
>TRBJ2-3|many|TRBD1|TRBV5-1
TGCGCCAGCAGCCATACGGGACAGGGGGCAGATACGCAGTATTTT
CASSHTGQGADTQYF
>TRBJ2-1|NA|TRBD2|TRBV28
TGTGCCAGCAGTGGATCCGGGGGGAGCAATGAGCAGTTCTTC
CASSGSGGSNEQFF
>TRBJ2-7|few|TRBD2|TRBV2
TGTGCCAGCAGCACGACTAGCGGGGTGGCCTACGAGCAGTACTTC
CASSTTSGVAYEQYF
>TRBJ2-7|few|NA|TRBV6-2/TRBV6-3
TGTGCCAGCAGTCGAGCCTCCTACGAGCAGTACTTC
CASSRASYEQYF